A selection of T cell receptor beta chains follows, all from one sample in a study of cytomegalovirus exposure and HLA in healthy donors. Method: immunoSEQ multiplex PCR; TCRdb's copy keeps in-frame clones and lacks some. The sample carries some 180,000 clones, roughly 8.7% recorded once. Material: PBMCs. Receptors were obtained from a woman in her thirties in good health and CMV-seropositive. Each CDR3 is given with its conserved first and last residue. D genes are given only for firm matches. Clone size is shown for a subset of rows, as once, few, many or a class of expanded clone.

d_gene: -
abundance: few
v_gene: TRBV7-9
len: 13
j_gene: TRBJ1-2
CDR3nt: TGTGCCAGCAGCTGGCCGGGGTCCGGTTTCTACACCTTC
CDR3aa: CASSWPGSGFYTF

d_gene: -
abundance: -
v_gene: TRBV6-6
len: 12
j_gene: TRBJ2-1
CDR3nt: TGTGCCAGCCTCGGGGGAGGAAATGAGCAGTTCTTC
CDR3aa: CASLGGGNEQFF

d_gene: TRBD2
abundance: -
v_gene: TRBV6-4
len: 15
j_gene: TRBJ2-1
CDR3nt: TGTGCCAGCAGTTTAAGCGGGAGTTCTTACAATGAGCAGTTCTTC
CDR3aa: CASSLSGSSYNEQFF

d_gene: TRBD1
abundance: -
v_gene: TRBV4-1
len: 16
j_gene: TRBJ2-7
CDR3nt: TGCGCCAGCAGCCAAGCGGCAGGGGGCCGTTTATACGAGCAGTACTTC
CDR3aa: CASSQAAGGRLYEQYF

d_gene: -
abundance: -
v_gene: TRBV7-6
len: 14
j_gene: TRBJ2-2
CDR3nt: TGTGCCAGCAGCTTACAGGAAAACACCGGGGAGCTGTTTTTT
CDR3aa: CASSLQENTGELFF

d_gene: -
abundance: -
v_gene: TRBV4-1
len: 13
j_gene: TRBJ1-4
CDR3nt: TGCGCCAGCAGCGGCAGGGTGGATGAAAAACTGTTTTTT
CDR3aa: CASSGRVDEKLFF

d_gene: -
abundance: few
v_gene: TRBV6-6
len: 14
j_gene: TRBJ1-1
CDR3nt: TGTGCCAGCATATACGTCAGGGAGGGCACTGAAGCTTTCTTT
CDR3aa: CASIYVREGTEAFF

d_gene: -
abundance: few
v_gene: TRBV25-1
len: 12
j_gene: TRBJ2-7
CDR3nt: TGTGCCAGCAGTTCAGCGGGTTACGAGCAGTACTTC
CDR3aa: CASSSAGYEQYF

d_gene: -
abundance: few
v_gene: TRBV11-2
len: 15
j_gene: TRBJ1-1
CDR3nt: TGTGCCAGCAGCCCTTCAGGGTTGCGGAACACTGAAGCTTTCTTT
CDR3aa: CASSPSGLRNTEAFF

d_gene: TRBD2
abundance: -
v_gene: TRBV7-8
len: 16
j_gene: TRBJ2-1
CDR3nt: TGTGCCAGCAGCTTAGGCGCTAGCGGAGTCTACAATGAGCAGTTCTTC
CDR3aa: CASSLGASGVYNEQFF

d_gene: -
abundance: few
v_gene: TRBV19
len: 13
j_gene: TRBJ2-2
CDR3nt: TGTGCCAGTAGTAGCCATGGAGGCGGGGAGCTGTTTTTT
CDR3aa: CASSSHGGGELFF

d_gene: -
abundance: few
v_gene: TRBV7-2
len: 15
j_gene: TRBJ1-5
CDR3nt: TGTGCCAGCAGCAAGCAGGGATCGGGCAATCAGCCCCAGCATTTT
CDR3aa: CASSKQGSGNQPQHF

d_gene: -
abundance: -
v_gene: TRBV27
len: 12
j_gene: TRBJ2-1
CDR3nt: TGTGCCAGCAGTCTAAGTCCTAATGAGCAGTTCTTC
CDR3aa: CASSLSPNEQFF

d_gene: -
abundance: few
v_gene: TRBV2
len: 13
j_gene: TRBJ2-7
CDR3nt: TGTGCCAGCAGGGACACCGGGCTTTACGAGCAGTACTTC
CDR3aa: CASRDTGLYEQYF

d_gene: -
abundance: -
v_gene: TRBV6-6
len: 14
j_gene: TRBJ1-5
CDR3nt: TGTGCCAGCGGCAGGGAATCGAGCAATCAGCCCCAGCATTTT
CDR3aa: CASGRESSNQPQHF